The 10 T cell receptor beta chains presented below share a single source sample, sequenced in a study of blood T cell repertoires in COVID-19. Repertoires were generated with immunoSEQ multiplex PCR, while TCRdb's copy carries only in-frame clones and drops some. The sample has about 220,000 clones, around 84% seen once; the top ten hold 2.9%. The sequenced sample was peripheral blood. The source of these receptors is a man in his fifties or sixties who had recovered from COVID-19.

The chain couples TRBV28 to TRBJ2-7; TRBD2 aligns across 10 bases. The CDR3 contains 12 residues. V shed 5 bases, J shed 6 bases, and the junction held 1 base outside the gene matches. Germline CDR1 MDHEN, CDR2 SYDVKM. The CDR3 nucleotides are TGTGCCAGCAGTCTAGCGGGAGCCGAGCAGTACTTC. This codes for CASSLAGAEQYF.

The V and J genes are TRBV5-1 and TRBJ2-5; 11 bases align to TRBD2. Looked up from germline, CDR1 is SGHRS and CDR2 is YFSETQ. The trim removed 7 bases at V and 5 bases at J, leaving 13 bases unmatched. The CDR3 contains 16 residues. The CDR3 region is CASRIIAGGPLETQYF. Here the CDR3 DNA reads TGCGCCAGCCGAATCATAGCGGGAGGGCCTCTGGAGACCCAGTACTTC.

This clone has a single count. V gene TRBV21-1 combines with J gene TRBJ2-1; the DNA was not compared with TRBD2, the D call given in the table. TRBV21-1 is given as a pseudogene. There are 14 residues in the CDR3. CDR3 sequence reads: CASNWTSGSEEQFF. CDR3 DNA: TGTGCCAGCAACTGGACTAGCGGGAGTGAAGAGCAGTTCTTC.

This CDR3 reads CASGGGSTDTQYF. Written as DNA, the CDR3 is TGTGCCAGCGGAGGTGGAAGCACAGATACGCAGTATTTT. The V gene is TRBV28, the J gene TRBJ2-3; possible D gene TRBD2, 5 bases. The germline V gene has CDR1 MDHEN and CDR2 SYDVKM. This CDR3 region has 13 residues. V was cut by 8 bases and J by 0 bases, with 9 bases left in between.

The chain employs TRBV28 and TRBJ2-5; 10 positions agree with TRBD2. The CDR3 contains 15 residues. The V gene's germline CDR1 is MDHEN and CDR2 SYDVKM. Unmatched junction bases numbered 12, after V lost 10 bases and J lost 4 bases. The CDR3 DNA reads TGTGCCACCTCAGGACTAGCGGCAACCCGAGAGACCCAGTACTTC. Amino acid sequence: CATSGLAATRETQYF.

The CDR3 DNA reads TGTGCCAGCAGTGAAGGGGCGAGGAGAGAGACCCAGTACTTC. It codes for CASSEGARRETQYF. This chain links TRBV25-1 with TRBJ2-5; TRBD1 is a possible D gene (5 bases). This CDR3 contains 14 residues. Germline V lookup: CDR1 MGHDK, CDR2 SYGVNS. Trimming took off 2 bases at V and 4 bases at J, with 11 bases between the two ends.

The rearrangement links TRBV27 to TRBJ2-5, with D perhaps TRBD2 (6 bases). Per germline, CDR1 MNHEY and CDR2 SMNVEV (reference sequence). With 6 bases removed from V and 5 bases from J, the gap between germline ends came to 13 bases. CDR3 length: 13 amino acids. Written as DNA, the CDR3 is TGTGCCAGCAGAATGGGGGGTGTGGAGACCCAGTACTTC. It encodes CASRMGGVETQYF.

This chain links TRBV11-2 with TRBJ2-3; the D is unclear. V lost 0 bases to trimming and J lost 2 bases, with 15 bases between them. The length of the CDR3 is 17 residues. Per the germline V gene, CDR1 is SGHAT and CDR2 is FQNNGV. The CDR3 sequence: CASSLDHRSSLTDTQYF. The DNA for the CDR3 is TGTGCCAGCAGCTTAGATCATCGGAGTAGCCTCACAGATACGCAGTATTTT.

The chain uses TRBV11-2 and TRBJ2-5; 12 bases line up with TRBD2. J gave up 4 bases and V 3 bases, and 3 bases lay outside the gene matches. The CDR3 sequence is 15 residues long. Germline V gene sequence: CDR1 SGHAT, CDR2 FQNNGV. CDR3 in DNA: TGTGCCAGCAGCTTCACTAGCGGGAGGTCAGAGACCCAGTACTTC. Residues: CASSFTSGRSETQYF.

Written as DNA, the CDR3 is TGCGCCAGCAGCTTGCGGGACAGGGCCAACTCCTACGAGCAGTACTTC. This encodes CASSLRDRANSYEQYF. The chain couples TRBV5-1 to TRBJ2-7; 9 bases match TRBD1. V shed 1 base, J shed 0 bases, and the junction held 5 bases outside the gene matches. Germline V gives CDR1 SGHRS, CDR2 YFSETQ. The CDR3 spans 16 residues.